This TCR beta chain was recorded in a study of vaccination and CD4 T cells after COVID-19. Study at large: Control cultures used a CEFX viral epitope pool, an HIV-1 Nef peptide pool, or no peptide.

CDR1 and CDR2 from the germline V gene are SGHTA and FQGNSA. V was clipped by 2 bases and J by 2 bases; unmatched bases: 5. The CDR3 spans 15 residues. The sample holds a few counts of this clonotype. Its antigen is as yet unknown. The treatment here: approximately 10-day PBMC culture with coronavirus spike peptide pools or control peptides (ViraFEST assay). T cells were expanded with peptide pools, and expanded clonotypes were identified by TCR sequencing. Sequence data for DNA of cultured CD4+ T cells were generated by the Oncomine TCR Beta short-read assay. TCRdb ran MiXCR on the PCR reads and lists one entry per CDR3 protein. The table lists over 9,000 distinct CDR3 sequences, roughly 24% of them singletons.

The chain recombines TRBV7-2 with TRBJ2-7; 8 bases agree with TRBD1. This clonotype was obtained from a human donor who had recovered from COVID-19. Sequences were derived from CD4+ T cells from blood, cultured in vitro, sampled after SARS-CoV-2 vaccination. The CDR3 loop reads CASSLQGATTYEQYF. In DNA form, the CDR3 reads TGTGCCAGCAGCTTACAGGGGGCGACCACCTACGAGCAGTACTTC.